The 22 T cell receptor beta chains below were found in one sample sequenced in a study of T cells in Graves' hyperthyroidism and ophthalmopathy. Amplified TCR beta CDR3 regions derived from RNA transcripts. HTBI primers drove first-round RT-PCR of the TCR CDR3. TCRdb processed the multiplex PCR reads anew with MiXCR; each CDR3 protein has one entry. The table has 610,000 or so distinct CDR3 sequences, roughly 50% seen once. The material sequenced was peripheral blood or thyroid tissue (not recorded which). These receptors all stem from a woman aged 18-29 years with Graves' hyperthyroidism.

This clonotype occurred many times. The chain employs TRBV29-1 and TRBJ1-4; D remains unclear. The germline gives CDR1 SQVTM, CDR2 ANQGSEA. Between the trimmed V and J ends, which lost 6 bases and 3 bases, there was a span of 11 bases. This CDR3 is 13 amino acids long. CDR3 residues: CSVSSGANEKLFF. The CDR3 bases are TGCAGCGTCAGTTCCGGGGCTAATGAAAAACTGTTTTTT.

This clonotype was recorded at least ten times. V usage is TRBV19 and J usage is TRBJ1-5; D remains unclear. The germline V gene encodes CDR1 LNHDA and CDR2 SQIVND (reference sequence). There are 15 residues in the CDR3. The V gene lost 11 bases and the J gene lost 0 bases, with 17 bases spanning the gap. CDR3 sequence (DNA): TGTGCCGGTCACGAAGTAGGCTATAGCAATCAGCCCCAGCATTTT. Translated, it gives CAGHEVGYSNQPQHF. Combining the CDR3 with reference TRBV19 and TRBJ1-5 gives the whole variable domain DGGITQSPKYLFRKEGQNVTLSCEQNLNHDAMYWYRQDPGQGLRLIYYSQIVNDFQKGDIAEGYSVSREKKESFPLTVTSAQKNPTAFYLCAGHEVGYSNQPQHFGDGTRLSIL.

Worth noting for this clonotype: The CDR3 does not close with the conserved phenylalanine or tryptophan, likely indicating a read error. Because the CDR3's place on the DNA is in doubt, the DNA is left out and the CDR3 is given as listed by TCRdb. The J gene is TRBJ1-2, the V gene TRBV7-2; the D call TRBD1 from the table was never checked on the DNA. Termini included, the CDR3 measures 10 amino acids. CDR1 SGHTA and CDR2 FQGNSA come from the germline V gene. This CDR3 is CASGNRGISY.

This clonotype was counted at least ten times. The chain is built from TRBV29-1 and TRBJ2-2; D remains unclear. Between the trimmed V and J ends, which lost 5 bases and 1 base, there was a span of 5 bases. Germline V gene data show CDR1 as SQVTM and CDR2 as ANQGSEA. CDR3 size: 12 residues. The CDR3 DNA reads as TGCAGCGTTCATGAGAACACCGGGGAGCTGTTTTTT. It yields the protein CSVHENTGELFF.

V usage is TRBV2 and J usage is TRBJ2-7, with 9 bases fitting TRBD2. CDR1 is SNHLY, CDR2 FYNNEI, per germline. This CDR3 spans 12 amino acids. The ends lost 10 bases at V and 2 bases at J; junction bases unmatched: 3. Here the CDR3 DNA reads TGTGCCATTGGACTAGCGACCTACGAGCAGTACTTC. Protein sequence: CAIGLATYEQYF.

Worth noting for this clonotype: This could be a read error, since a much larger clone is one nucleotide away. J is TRBJ1-2 and V is TRBV9; no definite D call. V shed 4 bases and J shed 4 bases, with 17 bases lying between them. The CDR3 length is 15 residues. The germline gives CDR1 SGDLS, CDR2 YYNGEE. CDR3 loop: CASSQDMGFSYGYTF. The CDR3 region has the DNA TGTGCCAGCAGCCAAGATATGGGCTTCTCCTATGGCTACACCTTC.

Notes on this clonotype: It may be a read error: a sequence one base away is much more abundant. This CDR3 is missing its conserved last phenylalanine or tryptophan, likely due to a read error. The DNA of the CDR3 is TGTGCCAGCAGCCAAGATTCCCTAAGACTAGCGGCTTCCTACGAGCAGTACCTC. As protein: CASSQDSLRLAASYEQYL. The V and J genes are TRBV14 and TRBJ2-7, with 9 bases fitting TRBD2. V gave up 0 bases and J gave up 1 base; unmatched junction bases: 10. The CDR3 sequence is 18 residues long. Germline CDR1 SGHDN, CDR2 FVKESK.

V is TRBV12-3 or TRBV12-4 and J is TRBJ1-6; D is uncertain. V gave up 6 bases and J gave up 13 bases, with 7 bases separating them. This CDR3 has 10 amino acids. The CDR3 nucleotides read TGTGCCAGCAGGATATCGCCCCTCCACTTT. It encodes CASRISPLHF.

This clonotype was detected ten times or more. The V gene is TRBV14, the J gene TRBJ2-6, with 7 positions matching TRBD1. The CDR3 is made up of 17 amino acids. Germline lookup yields CDR1 SGHDN and CDR2 FVKESK. V was clipped by 0 bases and J by 2 bases; unmatched bases: 4. CDR3 sequence: CASSQDVTGAGANVLTF. DNA of the CDR3: TGTGCCAGCAGCCAAGATGTCACAGGGGCTGGGGCCAACGTCCTGACTTTC.

This clonotype was seen a handful of times. The chain joins TRBV18 to TRBJ1-1; the D gene is possibly TRBD1 (6 bases). Trimming took 2 bases from V and 4 from J, leaving 11 bases between them. The CDR3 sequence is 14 residues long. CDR1 is KGHSH and CDR2 is LQKENI in the germline V gene. The CDR3 protein is CASSPFQGRTEAFF. As DNA, the CDR3 is TGTGCCAGCTCACCATTCCAGGGGCGCACTGAAGCTTTCTTT.

This clonotype has a count of ten or more. V is TRBV20-1 and J is TRBJ1-2, with D tentatively TRBD1 (5 bases). In germline, CDR1 is DFQATT, CDR2 SNEGSKA (reference sequence). The CDR3 is made up of 11 amino acids. Trimming took off 0 bases at V and 8 bases at J, with 7 bases between the two ends. CDR3 sequence: CSARDRGGYTF. The CDR3 nucleotides are TGCAGTGCTAGAGATAGGGGAGGCTACACCTTC.

This clonotype showed up many times. V gene TRBV7-8 combines with J gene TRBJ2-5; no firm D call. The germline gives CDR1 SGHVS, CDR2 FQNEAQ. V was clipped by 3 bases and J by 3 bases, with 11 bases between them. The CDR3 spans 14 residues. The CDR3 bases are TGTGCCAGCAGCTTCCCACTTTTAAAAGAGACCCAGTACTTC. Protein: CASSFPLLKETQYF.

The chain combines TRBV13 with TRBJ1-4; D might be TRBD1 (6 bases). This CDR3 is 20 amino acids long. V was shortened by 5 bases and J by 0 bases, with 25 bases between the two germline ends. Germline CDR1 reads PRHDT; CDR2 reads FYEKMQ (reference sequence). In DNA form, the CDR3 reads TGTGCCAGCAGCCGTGGACAGAGGATTCCCACAACCGCAACTAATGAAAAACTGTTTTTT. Amino acid sequence: CASSRGQRIPTTATNEKLFF.

The genes are TRBV29-1 and TRBJ2-7, with 9 bases identical to TRBD1. CDR1 and CDR2 (germline): SQVTM, ANQGSEA. CDR3 length: 13 amino acids. V gave up 3 bases and J gave up 5 bases; unmatched junction bases: 5. The CDR3 DNA sequence: TGCAGCGTTGAGGGACAGGGATGGGACGAGCAGTACTTC. It encodes CSVEGQGWDEQYF.

This chain joins TRBV12-3 or TRBV12-4 and TRBJ2-5; 12 positions agree with TRBD2. J was trimmed by 5 bases and V by 7 bases; bases with no gene match: 11. This CDR3 region has 16 residues. The CDR3, as DNA: TGTGCCAGCACCACTCCTAGCGGGAGGGCCGGGGAGACCCAGTACTTC. It encodes CASTTPSGRAGETQYF.

The chain uses TRBV29-1 and TRBJ2-7; 8 nucleotides match TRBD1. V was clipped by 0 bases and J by 7 bases; unmatched bases: 8. Germline V gives CDR1 SQVTM, CDR2 ANQGSEA. This CDR3 is 14 amino acids long. CDR3 amino acids: CSVEDGQGGGEQYF. CDR3 bases: TGCAGCGTTGAAGATGGACAGGGCGGCGGGGAGCAGTACTTC.

This clonotype came up many times. The chain employs TRBV7-2 and TRBJ1-1; no definite D call. Germline values: CDR1 SGHTA, CDR2 FQGNSA. CDR3 length: 13 residues. Between the trimmed V and J ends, which lost 3 bases and 0 bases, there was a span of 5 bases. CDR3 protein: CASSFILNTEAFF. The CDR3 coding sequence is TGTGCCAGCAGCTTTATCCTGAACACTGAAGCTTTCTTT.

This clonotype has ten or more counts. The chain joins TRBV5-1 to TRBJ1-5; 7 bases line up with TRBD1. The CDR3 covers 15 residues. V lost 0 bases, J lost 3 bases, and 3 bases stayed unmatched. Germline values: CDR1 SGHRS, CDR2 YFSETQ. Here the CDR3 reads CASSLADRTNQPQHF. CDR3 bases: TGCGCCAGCAGCTTGGCGGACAGGACCAATCAGCCCCAGCATTTT.

This clonotype appeared many times. The V gene is TRBV28, the J gene TRBJ2-7; 9 bases agree with TRBD1. V dropped 8 bases and J dropped 5; count of bases not matched to a gene: 7. The germline V gene has CDR1 MDHEN and CDR2 SYDVKM. The CDR3 has 13 residues. CDR3 DNA: TGTGCCAGCGGACAGGGGTATGTGGACGAGCAGTACTTC. It yields the protein CASGQGYVDEQYF.

Only a few counts were recorded for this clonotype. Here the CDR3 reads CASGPRVLEGANYGYTF. The CDR3 region has the DNA TGTGCTAGTGGCCCCAGGGTTCTCGAGGGAGCTAACTATGGCTACACCTTC. V is TRBV12-5 and J is TRBJ1-2; D possibly corresponds to TRBD1 (5 bases). Germline CDR1 reads LGHNT; CDR2 reads FRNRAP. This CDR3 spans 17 amino acids. Trimming pared 6 bases from V and 0 bases from J, leaving 20 bases between.

The rearrangement links TRBV12-3 or TRBV12-4 to TRBJ2-7; TRBD2 matches at 9 bases. The J call may be in error: the DNA end matches TRBJ2-1 better. There are 15 residues in the CDR3. The CDR3 coding sequence is TGTGCCAGCAGTTTTAGCCTAGCGGGATTTGGTGAGCAGTTCTTC. It specifies CASSFSLAGFGEQFF.

The chain links TRBV29-1 to TRBJ2-7; TRBD1 matches 8 bases. J was trimmed by 7 bases and V by 3 bases; bases with no gene match: 5. The CDR3 sequence is 12 residues long. Germline V gives CDR1 SQVTM, CDR2 ANQGSEA. DNA of the CDR3: TGCAGCGTTGAGACAGGGGCGAGGGAGCAGTACTTC. Translating it yields CSVETGAREQYF.